This TCR beta chain was sequenced for a study of OX40 agonist ivuxolimab in advanced cancers. Sequencing used immunoSEQ multiplex PCR; TCRdb keeps in-frame clones, though not all of them. The sample lists some 71,000 clones; about 91% were seen once. General study results and limits: Normalized expansion of T-cell clones was also low for some nonresponders.

The V gene's germline CDR1 is MNHEY and CDR2 SMNVEV (reference sequence). The germline V and J ends were trimmed by 5 bases and 4 bases, with 11 bases remaining between them. The CDR3 extends over 13 amino acids. Concerning this clone itself: Its target is not known.

The chain combines TRBV27 with TRBJ1-1, with a tentative D call TRBD1 (6 bases). The TCR was taken from an adult with an advanced solid tumor such as melanoma, head and neck, liver or kidney cancer. Sample: CD4+ or CD8+ T cells sorted from blood, taken in a trial of the OX40 agonist ivuxolimab. The CDR3 DNA reads TGTGCCAGCAGTCCCGGGGGGGCCACTGAAGCTTTCTTT. Amino acids: CASSPGGATEAFF.